This T cell receptor (beta chain) was sequenced in a study of blood T cell repertoires in COVID-19. At the level of the study: Material from acute and convalescent COVID-19 was sourced from the United States, Italy and Spain. T cells, B-cell-depleted T cells, or PBMCs provided the cDNA or gDNA that served as material.

In the source study's methods: Estimated nucleated cell counts came from reference gene primer amplification. The table came from immunoSEQ multiplex PCR; TCRdb's copy has only in-frame clones and leaves some out. The DNA gave D and trimming, while V, J and clone size come from that table. The sample yields about 130,000 clones, approximately 77% seen once. V lost 5 bases to trimming and J lost 0 bases, with 13 bases between them. Per the germline V gene, CDR1 is LNHDA and CDR2 is SQIVND (reference sequence). The CDR3 spans 16 residues. The source of this sequence is a man older than 75 with acute or convalescent COVID-19. Material: peripheral blood. This sequence joins TRBV19 and TRBJ1-4; perhaps TRBD1 as D (6 bases). CDR3 DNA: TGTGCCAGTAGTGTCACTGGGGGCACAACTAATGAAAAACTGTTTTTT. As protein: CASSVTGGTTNEKLFF.